Listed below are T cell receptor beta chains from one sample, sequenced in a study of monozygotic twins with inflammatory bowel disease. TCRdb reprocessed the 5' RACE reads, with one entry per CDR3 protein and no DNA. The listing contains a few hundred thousand distinct CDR3 sequences. The specimen sequenced was blood. Receptor source: a human donor with ulcerative colitis or Crohn's disease, or a healthy co-twin of an affected twin (not recorded which). The CDR3 runs from the conserved cysteine through the conserved F or W. Fields, in order: V gene, J gene, CDR3 protein.

V: TRBV5-1; J: TRBJ2-1; CDR3: CASSLDRGRMNEQFF
V: TRBV4-1; J: TRBJ1-2; CDR3: CASSRQGVNYGYTF
V: TRBV7-8; J: TRBJ2-7; CDR3: CASSLSSSGGAGLLGEQYF
V: TRBV5-1; J: TRBJ2-1; CDR3: CASSPVGLGNEQFF
V: TRBV5-1; J: TRBJ2-2; CDR3: CASSLDGPSGDTGELFF
V: TRBV5-8; J: TRBJ2-3; CDR3: CASRRTGSDTQYF
V: TRBV11-2; J: TRBJ2-7; CDR3: CASSLGGVQYF
V: TRBV7-6; J: TRBJ2-7; CDR3: CASSLAHGGGLPYEQYF
V: TRBV7-2; J: TRBJ2-7; CDR3: CASSSDRVYEQYF
V: TRBV20-1; J: TRBJ2-1; CDR3: CSLNPGPQGAHNEQFF
V: TRBV5-4; J: TRBJ1-1; CDR3: CASSPLGGTGEAFF
V: TRBV2; J: TRBJ2-2; CDR3: CASSEQGIGGELFF
V: TRBV10-3; J: TRBJ1-6; CDR3: CAISSGRVTSSYNSPLHF
V: TRBV5-1; J: TRBJ1-1; CDR3: CASSLSHTEAFF
V: TRBV6-1; J: TRBJ1-5; CDR3: CASRQGRPQHF
V: TRBV7-8; J: TRBJ1-4; CDR3: CASSSVGQGSKLFF
V: TRBV7-3; J: TRBJ2-1; CDR3: CASSLNPGLRSSYNEQFF
V: TRBV7-7; J: TRBJ2-3; CDR3: CASSDNRGAQYF
V: TRBV15; J: TRBJ2-3; CDR3: CATSRGKTIGQYF
V: TRBV5-1; J: TRBJ2-3; CDR3: CASSPAGGSTDTQYF
V: TRBV2; J: TRBJ2-1; CDR3: CASSEGFNEQFF
V: TRBV6-1; J: TRBJ1-6; CDR3: CASSTTAHHNSPLHF
V: TRBV20-1; J: TRBJ2-3; CDR3: CSARARTYTSTDTQYF
V: TRBV10-3; J: TRBJ1-6; CDR3: CAISESGGDFYSPLHF
V: TRBV6-5; J: TRBJ2-7; CDR3: CASSSTGEISYYEQYF
V: TRBV29-1; J: TRBJ1-4; CDR3: CSVRWDTSEKLFF
V: TRBV6-5; J: TRBJ1-5; CDR3: CASSYSGTGVGEPQHF
V: TRBV5-1; J: TRBJ1-3; CDR3: CASSLAGGGTGNTIYF
V: TRBV7-2; J: TRBJ2-3; CDR3: CASSLGGGTGTDTQYF
V: TRBV18; J: TRBJ2-7; CDR3: CASSPQRDRGLSYEQYF
V: TRBV5-1; J: TRBJ2-1; CDR3: CASSLLGGGTTYNEQFF
V: TRBV5-1; J: TRBJ1-1; CDR3: CASSLDRQGRSTEAFF
V: TRBV5-1; J: TRBJ2-7; CDR3: CASSTTGYEQYF
V: TRBV9; J: TRBJ1-2; CDR3: CASSVRLSTGGPPGRGYTF
V: TRBV5-1; J: TRBJ2-7; CDR3: CASSLPGWEQYF
V: TRBV7-2; J: TRBJ1-5; CDR3: CASSLMKGPGNQPQHF
V: TRBV15; J: TRBJ1-4; CDR3: CATSIGGLTSGKLFF
V: TRBV5-1; J: TRBJ1-2; CDR3: CASSSAHGAGDYGYTF
V: TRBV7-2; J: TRBJ2-5; CDR3: CASSLGRPGQETQYF
V: TRBV4-3; J: TRBJ1-1; CDR3: CASSQAARTANTEAFF